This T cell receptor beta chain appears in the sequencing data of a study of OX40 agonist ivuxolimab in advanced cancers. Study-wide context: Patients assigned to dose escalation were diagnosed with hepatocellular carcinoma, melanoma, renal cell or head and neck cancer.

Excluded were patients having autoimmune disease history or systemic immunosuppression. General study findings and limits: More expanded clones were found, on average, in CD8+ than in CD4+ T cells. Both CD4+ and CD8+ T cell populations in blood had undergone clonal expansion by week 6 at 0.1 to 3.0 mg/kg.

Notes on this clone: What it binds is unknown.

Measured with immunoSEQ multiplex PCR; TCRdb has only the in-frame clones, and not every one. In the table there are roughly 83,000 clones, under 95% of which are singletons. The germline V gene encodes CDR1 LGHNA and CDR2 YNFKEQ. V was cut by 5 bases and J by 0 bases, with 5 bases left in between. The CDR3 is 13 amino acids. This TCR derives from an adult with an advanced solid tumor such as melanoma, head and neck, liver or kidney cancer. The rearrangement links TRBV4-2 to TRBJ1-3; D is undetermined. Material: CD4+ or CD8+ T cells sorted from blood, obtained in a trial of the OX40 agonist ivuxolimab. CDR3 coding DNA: TGTGCCAGCAGCTGGGTCTCTGGAAACACCATATATTTT. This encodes CASSWVSGNTIYF.